The 26 T cell receptor beta chains below were found in one sample sequenced in a study of cytotoxic CD8 clonotypes in ibrutinib-treated CLL. Clones were sequenced by immunoSEQ multiplex PCR, and TCRdb holds only the in-frame ones, with some missing. The sample includes more than 300,000 clones, around four fifths seen only once; the top ten take over 5%. Here the sequenced sample was PBMCs, taken before ibrutinib treatment. The receptors were gathered from a human donor with chronic lymphocytic leukemia.

The chain is built from TRBV11-1 and TRBJ2-2, with unresolved D. Trimming removed 1 base at V and 9 bases at J, with 21 bases between. The germline CDR1 and CDR2 sequences are SGHAT and FQDESV (reference sequence). CDR3 size: 17 residues. The CDR3 DNA follows: TGTGCCAGCAGCTTAGGCTGGGGTCAACGAAGTCGGCGGGAGCTGTTTTTT. Its translation: CASSLGWGQRSRRELFF.

V is TRBV7-6 and J is TRBJ2-7, with D tentatively TRBD2 (6 bases). V lost 3 bases to trimming and J lost 7 bases, with 16 bases between them. The V gene's germline CDR1 is SGHVS and CDR2 FNYEAQ. The CDR3 loop spans 14 amino acids. The CDR3 loop reads CASSLTGGGREQYF. The CDR3 DNA sequence: TGTGCCAGCAGCTTGACTGGGGGAGGTAGGGAGCAGTACTTC.

The chain couples TRBV27 to TRBJ2-7; a weak D match, TRBD2 (6 bases). CDR1 and CDR2 (germline): MNHEY, SMNVEV (reference sequence). Trimming left V 5 bases short and J 12 bases short, with 17 bases between. CDR3 length: 12 amino acids. The CDR3 DNA follows: TGTGCCAGCAGTCCAAACTGGGAGGTTCTGTACTTC. It yields the protein CASSPNWEVLYF.

The chain has TRBV9 and TRBJ2-1, with 8 bases fitting TRBD2. Germline-derived CDR1 and CDR2 are SGDLS and YYNGEE. The CDR3 has 18 amino acids. The trim removed 0 bases at V and 0 bases at J, leaving 8 bases unmatched. Written as DNA, the CDR3 is TGTGCCAGCAGCGTAGATCCTACTAGCGGCGGCTCCTACAATGAGCAGTTCTTC. Amino acid sequence: CASSVDPTSGGSYNEQFF.

The rearrangement uses TRBV28 and TRBJ1-2; D ambiguous. The CDR3 is 12 amino acids. Between the trimmed V and J ends, which lost 3 bases and 4 bases, there was a span of 6 bases. In germline, CDR1 is MDHEN, CDR2 SYDVKM. The chain's CDR3 is CASSFRAYGYTF. In DNA, the CDR3 is TGTGCCAGCAGTTTCCGGGCCTATGGCTACACCTTC.

This clone was detected only a few times. V gene TRBV4-1 combines with J gene TRBJ1-5; the D gene is possibly TRBD1 (6 bases). Germline CDR1 MGHRA, CDR2 YSYEKL. The CDR3 has 15 residues. The ends were cut back, 0 bases at V and 7 bases at J, with 13 bases in the middle. The CDR3: CASSQDSGVYQPQHF. Written as DNA, the CDR3 is TGCGCCAGCAGCCAAGATTCAGGGGTCTACCAGCCCCAGCATTTT.

The chain uses TRBV5-1 and TRBJ1-1; 8 nucleotides line up with TRBD1. In germline, CDR1 is SGHRS, CDR2 YFSETQ. Trimming at V came to 3 bases and at J to 5 bases, leaving 6 bases not matched to a gene. This CDR3 spans 14 amino acids. The CDR3 DNA reads as TGCGCCAGCAGCTCGACAGGGGATAGGACTGAAGCTTTCTTT. It is translated as CASSSTGDRTEAFF.

The rearrangement joins TRBV25-1 to TRBJ2-5, with TRBD2 matching 15 bases. With 3 bases clipped from V and 4 bases from J, the junction kept 6 bases outside the gene matches. The CDR3 length is 17 residues. The V gene's germline CDR1 is MGHDK and CDR2 SYGVNS. The CDR3 region is CASSELGGLAGGETQYF. As DNA, the CDR3 is TGTGCCAGCAGTGAGTTGGGGGGACTAGCGGGAGGAGAGACCCAGTACTTC.

The chain uses TRBV6-5 and TRBJ1-5; D gene unclear. V lost 8 bases and J lost 3, with 14 bases in between. Germline V gene lookup returns CDR1 MNHEY and CDR2 SVGAGI. This CDR3 spans 14 amino acids. The CDR3 coding sequence is TGTGCCAGCCACGGGCAGCCGATCAATCAGCCCCAGCATTTT. It encodes CASHGQPINQPQHF.

The chain employs TRBV19 and TRBJ2-3; 7 bases agree with TRBD1. CDR3 length: 14 amino acids. Per the germline V gene, CDR1 is LNHDA and CDR2 is SQIVND (reference sequence). Trimming at V came to 4 bases and at J to 4 bases, leaving 5 bases not matched to a gene. As DNA, the CDR3 is TGTGCCAGTAGTACACGACAGGGATCAGATACGCAGTATTTT. It encodes CASSTRQGSDTQYF.

V and J are TRBV29-1 and TRBJ1-1; D unclear. V was cut by 0 bases and J by 3 bases, with 5 bases left in between. CDR1 and CDR2 (germline): SQVTM, ANQGSEA. CDR3 length equals 12 residues. CDR3 DNA: TGCAGCGTTGAAGAAGGATACACTGAAGCTTTCTTT. Translated: CSVEEGYTEAFF.

The chain recombines TRBV5-6 with TRBJ1-1; 7 bases line up with TRBD1. The CDR3 sequence is 12 residues long. Germline loops: CDR1 SGHDT, CDR2 YYEEEE. V gave up 9 bases and J gave up 5 bases; unmatched junction bases: 7. The DNA of the CDR3 is TGTGCCACCTCAGGGGGGGCAACTGAAGCTTTCTTT. This gives the protein CATSGGATEAFF. Using reference TRBV5-6 and TRBJ1-1 for the parts outside the CDR3, the full variable domain is DAGVTQSPTHLIKTRGQQVTLRCSPKSGHDTVSWYQQALGQGPQFIFQYYEEEERQRGNFPDRFSGHQFPNYSSELNVNALLLGDSALYLCATSGGATEAFFGQGTRLTVV.

The CDR3 DNA is TGTGCCAGCAGTTTAGTGTCGAACACTGAAGCTTTCTTT. Its translation: CASSLVSNTEAFF. The chain is built from TRBV28 and TRBJ1-1; D remains unclear. The CDR3 is 13 residues long. The germline CDR1 and CDR2 sequences are MDHEN and SYDVKM. Deletions cut 2 bases from V and 1 base from J, with 5 bases between.

This clone showed up just a few times. This rearrangement joins TRBV19 to TRBJ2-1; tentative D call: TRBD2 (5 bases). Germline CDR1 reads LNHDA; CDR2 reads SQIVND (reference sequence). Trimming removed 5 bases from V and 4 bases from J, with 9 bases in between. This CDR3 is 13 amino acids long. CDR3 nucleotides: TGTGCCAGTAGTGAGGCGGGTTACAATGAGCAGTTCTTC. Its protein product is CASSEAGYNEQFF.

The J gene is TRBJ1-3, the V gene TRBV7-2, with TRBD1 matching over 9 bases. The ends lost 2 bases at V and 4 bases at J; junction bases unmatched: 3. CDR3 length equals 15 residues. In germline, CDR1 is SGHTA, CDR2 FQGNSA. The CDR3 region is CASSLRTGEGNTIYF. CDR3 nucleotides: TGTGCCAGCAGCTTAAGGACAGGGGAAGGAAACACCATATATTTT.

The chain links TRBV9 to TRBJ1-2, with 10 nucleotides matching TRBD1. Germline-derived CDR1 and CDR2 are SGDLS and YYNGEE. J was trimmed by 5 bases and V by 3 bases; bases with no gene match: 7. This CDR3 is built from 15 residues. CDR3 coding DNA: TGTGCCAGCAGCGGGAGACAGGGGGCAAGTTATGGCTACACCTTC. This sequence encodes CASSGRQGASYGYTF.

CDR3 in amino acids: CASSPLTGGRNEQYF. The CDR3 DNA reads as TGCGCCAGCAGCCCCTTGACAGGGGGAAGGAACGAGCAGTACTTC. This chain uses TRBV4-3 with TRBJ2-7, with TRBD1 identical over 9 bases. Germline assignment: CDR1 LGHNA and CDR2 YSLEER. The V segment lost 4 bases and the J segment 5 bases; nucleotides outside the gene matches: 9. The CDR3 runs 15 residues.

The genes are TRBV5-6 and TRBJ2-6; D gene ambiguous. This CDR3 region has 18 residues. The V end was cut by 0 bases, the J end by 0 bases, with 13 bases between. The germline CDR1 and CDR2 sequences are SGHDT and YYEEEE. This chain's CDR3 is CASSLGGDLYSGANVLTF. CDR3 coding DNA: TGTGCCAGCAGCTTGGGTGGAGACTTATACTCTGGGGCCAACGTCCTGACTTTC.

The chain is built from TRBV20-1 and TRBJ2-3; D call uncertain. The germline V gene encodes CDR1 DFQATT and CDR2 SNEGSKA (reference sequence). V lost 4 bases and J 0 bases, leaving 2 bases between the germline ends. This CDR3 spans 11 amino acids. CDR3 nucleotide sequence: TGCAGTGCTATTAGCACAGATACGCAGTATTTT. Translated: CSAISTDTQYF.

The J gene is TRBJ2-7, the V gene TRBV9; the match to TRBD2 covers 7 bases. The CDR3 is made up of 14 amino acids. Germline V gene data show CDR1 as SGDLS and CDR2 as YYNGEE. V was clipped by 0 bases and J by 0 bases; unmatched bases: 0. The CDR3 protein is CASSVGDYSYEQYF. The DNA for the CDR3 is TGTGCCAGCAGCGTAGGGGACTACTCCTACGAGCAGTACTTC.

This clone was seen once. CDR3 in DNA: TGTGCCAGTAGTGGGATCGGCAGCGGAGCCTACGAGCAGTACTTC. Translation: CASSGIGSGAYEQYF. This chain uses TRBV19 with TRBJ2-7; possibly TRBD2 for D (5 bases). This CDR3 has 15 residues. The germline CDR1 and CDR2 sequences are LNHDA and SQIVND (reference sequence). Trimming stripped 5 bases from V and 2 bases from J, with 16 bases between.

This chain uses TRBV27 with TRBJ2-1; TRBD2 matches 11 bases. Germline CDR1 MNHEY, CDR2 SMNVEV (reference sequence). CDR3 length: 14 amino acids. J gave up 8 bases and V 5 bases, and 5 bases lay outside the gene matches. The CDR3 loop reads CASSPGLAADEQFF. Here the CDR3 DNA reads TGTGCCAGCAGTCCGGGACTAGCGGCAGATGAGCAGTTCTTC.

V gene TRBV30 combines with J gene TRBJ2-2; D is unclear. Trimming stripped 2 bases from V and 8 bases from J, with 9 bases between. The CDR3 runs to 12 residues. Germline-derived CDR1 and CDR2 are GTSNPN and SVGIG (reference sequence). The CDR3 reads CAWSTGFGELFF. DNA for the CDR3: TGTGCCTGGAGTACTGGATTTGGGGAGCTGTTTTTT. The full variable domain, rest sourced from reference TRBV30 and TRBJ2-2, is SQTIHQWPATLVQPVGSPLSLECTVEGTSNPNLYWYRQAAGRGLQLLFYSVGIGQISSEVPQNLSASRPQDRQFILSSKKLLLSDSGFYLCAWSTGFGELFFGEGSRLTVL.

The chain couples TRBV30 to TRBJ1-4; 7 bases are shared with TRBD1. V dropped 0 bases and J dropped 6; count of bases not matched to a gene: 4. Germline V gene sequence: CDR1 GTSNPN, CDR2 SVGIG (reference sequence). This CDR3 is 14 amino acids long. This CDR3 reads CAWSVRGGDEKLFF. CDR3 bases: TGTGCCTGGAGTGTACGAGGGGGCGATGAAAAACTGTTTTTT.

This clone came up a few times. V usage is TRBV30 and J usage is TRBJ1-1; possibly TRBD1 for D (5 bases). Germline CDR1 is GTSNPN and CDR2 is SVGIG (reference sequence). The CDR3 totals 12 residues. V was trimmed by 5 bases and J by 4 bases, leaving 11 bases between them. The CDR3 coding sequence is TGTGCCTGGCTACCGGGACTCACTGAAGCTTTCTTT. It encodes CAWLPGLTEAFF.

There are a few counts of this clone. The rearrangement joins TRBV2 to TRBJ1-1; 7 positions match TRBD1. V lost 2 bases and J lost 1; bases outside the gene matches: 4. CDR1 is SNHLY, CDR2 FYNNEI, per germline. This CDR3 has 15 residues. In DNA, the CDR3 is TGTGCCAGCAGTGAACCGGGACAGTCGAACACTGAAGCTTTCTTT. It encodes CASSEPGQSNTEAFF.